This T cell receptor (beta chain) was captured by sequencing in a study of memory CD4+ T cells and cytomegalovirus serostatus. The sort gate was single viable CD3+CD4+CD8-CD45RO+ cells for memory CD4+ T cells. Total CD4+ T cells were enriched by CD4 positive selection. Sequencing used immunoSEQ multiplex PCR; TCRdb keeps in-frame clones, though not all of them. This sample has around 57,000 clones; 60% to 85% occur once, and the top ten carry almost 0.55%. CDR1 is ENHRY and CDR2 is SYGVKD in the germline V gene. V shed 0 bases and J 5 bases; nucleotides not matched to a gene: 7. The CDR3 loop spans 16 amino acids.

The chain links TRBV10-3 to TRBJ2-7, with 10 bases matching TRBD2. What was sequenced was memory CD4+ T cells from blood. The receptor was isolated from an adult in good health and CMV-seronegative. Some clones in this sample may be carry-over from other donors' samples. The CDR3: CAISESQAGGLDEQYF. CDR3 bases: TGTGCCATCAGTGAGTCGCAAGCGGGGGGGCTCGACGAGCAGTACTTC.